The rows below give T cell receptor beta chains drawn from one sample of a study of graft-versus-host responses after intestinal transplantation. The antigens for these receptors are not known. Using immunoSEQ multiplex PCR, the repertoire was profiled, and TCRdb retains in-frame clones only, with some absent. The sample has about 100,000 clones, roughly 90% seen once. Material: unstimulated CD4+ T cells sorted from spleen or lymph node cells, obtained before transplant. The receptors shown here come from a human donor who was the organ donor for an intestinal transplant. Both conserved end residues are trimmed from each CDR3. The order of the fields is V gene, CDR3 protein.

>TRBV6-5
ASSGTGTNEQF
>TRBV30
AWSAPPGFGYT
>TRBV4-2
ASSQDVTGVNQPQH
>TRBV19
ASSMAGVGAQY
>TRBV18
ASSSMGRGTLYSTDTQY
>TRBV9
ASRKGELATDTQY
>TRBV5-1
ASSPQKQETQY
>TRBV30
AWSYRGIGYGYT
>TRBV10-3
ATQGQGLSGELF
>TRBV28
ASSSYLVVTGGHYEQY
>TRBV7-2
ASSPGGGIPGGPNYEQY
>TRBV5-1
ASSAGGFSYNEQF
>TRBV6-5
ASSFPGGGNGDTQY
>TRBV4-1
ASSQMYGDSNQPQH
>TRBV7-2
ASSLGYGGSTDTQY
>TRBV5-1
ASSFQGMGTDTQY
>TRBV2
ASIIKGNSGTYGYT
>TRBV5-1
ASSLGTGGDQPQH
>TRBV7-3
ASSYGDTDTQY
>TRBV7-3
ASRDANTEAF